This T cell receptor (beta chain) stems from a study of T cell responses to AZD1222 COVID-19 vaccine. Study conclusions and caveats: At baseline, just five to seven AZD1222 recipients tested seropositive.

With regard to this clone: Its antigen remains unknown.

Assay: immunoSEQ multiplex PCR; the TCRdb copy retains only in-frame clones and omits some. The table records approximately 45,000 clones, around 88% of them present only once. This CDR3 is 15 amino acids long. Trimming removed 1 base from V and 1 base from J, with 8 bases in between. Germline CDR1 and CDR2: SEHNR and FQNEAQ (reference sequence). The receptor's source is an adult who received the AZD1222 COVID-19 vaccine. The sample in question was peripheral blood, obtained 28 days after the second AZD1222 dose. The chain combines TRBV7-9 with TRBJ1-5; D perhaps matches TRBD1 (6 bases). CDR3 DNA: TGTGCCAGCAGCTTAGGAGACAGGAGCAATCAGCCCCAGCATTTT. Residues: CASSLGDRSNQPQHF.